The 4 T cell receptor beta chains reported below all come from one sample, sequenced in a study of siplizumab effects on memory and regulatory T cells. Measured with immunoSEQ multiplex PCR; TCRdb has only the in-frame clones, and not every one. The repertoire includes about 110,000 clones, about 92% of them detected once, and under 0.75% sits in the top ten. The specimen sequenced was Tregs sorted from blood. These receptor sequences come from a human donor in good health.

The V gene is TRBV27, the J gene TRBJ2-7; 10 positions agree with TRBD1. With V trimmed by 3 bases and J by 3 bases, 5 bases remained unmatched. The CDR3 has 15 amino acids. CDR1 is MNHEY, CDR2 SMNVEV, per germline (reference sequence). The DNA for the CDR3 is TGTGCCAGCAGTTTCAGGACAGGGGGAATCTACGAGCAGTACTTC. Translation: CASSFRTGGIYEQYF.

The chain recombines TRBV6-6 with TRBJ2-3; D is ambiguous. Trimming removed 6 bases at V and 7 bases at J, with 8 bases between. Germline V CDR1 and CDR2: MNHNY, SVGAGI (reference sequence). The CDR3 spans 11 residues. In DNA form, the CDR3 reads TGTGCCAGCAGCAACACGTATACGCAGTATTTT. Translation gives CASSNTYTQYF.

The chain couples TRBV25-1 to TRBJ2-3; the match to TRBD2 covers 7 bases. Per germline, CDR1 MGHDK and CDR2 SYGVNS. V lost 4 bases and J lost 4; bases outside the gene matches: 11. The CDR3 has 16 amino acids. The CDR3 nucleotides read TGTGCCAGCAGTGTCAGTCCAGCGGGGAACGCAGATACGCAGTATTTT. Its translation: CASSVSPAGNADTQYF.

The chain has TRBV19 and TRBJ1-2; TRBD1 agrees at 9 bases. CDR1 and CDR2 from the germline V gene are LNHDA and SQIVND (reference sequence). The CDR3 runs 15 residues. The V gene end was trimmed by 1 base and the J gene end by 8 bases; junction bases not matched to a gene: 8. The CDR3 loop reads CASSIAWTGEHGYTF. As DNA, the CDR3 is TGTGCCAGTAGTATAGCTTGGACAGGGGAGCACGGCTACACCTTC.